The clone carrying this T cell receptor (beta chain) was seen many times. The antigen remains unidentified. Sample time point: newly diagnosed GD, antithyroid drugs for less than 3 months. PBMCs provided the RNA from which the TCR library was made. The data originate from a study of regulatory T cells in long-lasting Graves disease. Whole-study results and caveats: Persistent patients had more shared public clonotypes (about 2,800) than new patients (roughly 900).

The V and J ends lost 3 bases and 5 bases respectively, with 13 bases between them. Germline CDR1 is DFQATT and CDR2 is SNEGSKA (reference sequence). This CDR3 contains 13 residues. CDR3 regions were amplified by Arm-PCR using iRepertoire HTBI primers to build TCR beta libraries. MiXCR, applied by TCRdb to the multiplex PCR reads, yields one record per CDR3 protein. The data show 620,000 or so distinct CDR3 sequences, 15% to 20% seen once. This same sample was also part of a study on T cells in Graves' hyperthyroidism and ophthalmopathy. That source reports: Within blood appeared most thyroid clonotypes that had expanded above 0.001.

The chain has TRBV20-1 and TRBJ2-5; D is uncertain. The sequencing used peripheral blood mononuclear cells (PBMCs), collected at new diagnosis, from a patient treated with antithyroid drugs. The source of this sequence is a woman in her twenties or thirties with Graves disease. CDR3: CSASSYTGETQYF. DNA for the CDR3: TGCAGTGCTAGTTCCTACACTGGGGAGACCCAGTACTTC.